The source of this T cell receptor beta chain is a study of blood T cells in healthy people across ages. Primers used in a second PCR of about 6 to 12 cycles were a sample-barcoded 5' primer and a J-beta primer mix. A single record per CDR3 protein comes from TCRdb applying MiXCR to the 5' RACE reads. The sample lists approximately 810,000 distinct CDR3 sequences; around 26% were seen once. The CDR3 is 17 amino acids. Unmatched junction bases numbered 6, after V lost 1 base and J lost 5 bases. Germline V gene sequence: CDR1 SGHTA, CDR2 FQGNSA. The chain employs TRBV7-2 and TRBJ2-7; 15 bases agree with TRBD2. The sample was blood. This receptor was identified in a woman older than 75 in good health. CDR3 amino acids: CASSLGGLAGGPHEQYF. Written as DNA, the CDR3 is TGTGCCAGCAGCTTAGGTGGACTAGCGGGGGGGCCCCACGAGCAGTACTTC.